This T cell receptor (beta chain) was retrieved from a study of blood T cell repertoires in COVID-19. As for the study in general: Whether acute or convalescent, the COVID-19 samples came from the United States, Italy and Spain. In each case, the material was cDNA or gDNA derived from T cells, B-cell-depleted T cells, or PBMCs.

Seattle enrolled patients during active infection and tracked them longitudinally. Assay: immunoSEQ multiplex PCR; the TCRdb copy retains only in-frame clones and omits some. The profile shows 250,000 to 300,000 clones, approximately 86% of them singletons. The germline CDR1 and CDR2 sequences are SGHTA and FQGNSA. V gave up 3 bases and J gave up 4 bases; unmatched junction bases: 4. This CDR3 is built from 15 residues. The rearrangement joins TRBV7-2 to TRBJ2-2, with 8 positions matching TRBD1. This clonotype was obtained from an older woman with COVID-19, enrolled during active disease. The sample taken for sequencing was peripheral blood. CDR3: CASSFPGGRTGELFF. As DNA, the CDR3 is TGTGCCAGCAGCTTTCCAGGGGGCCGCACCGGGGAGCTGTTTTTT.